This T cell receptor beta chain was sequenced in a study of shared clonotypes between healthy human individuals. This CDR3 comprises 13 residues. Germline CDR1 is MDHEN and CDR2 is SYDVKM. The junction had 9 bases not matched to a gene; V was cut back by 6 bases and J by 8 bases. Sequencing was performed with immunoSEQ multiplex PCR; in TCRdb, only in-frame clones are kept and a portion is missing. The table has over 150,000 clones, approximately 70% seen once. The chain joins TRBV28 to TRBJ1-2; 7 bases agree with TRBD1. Sequencing used memory CD4+ T cells sorted from blood. Subset described: CD45RA-negative fraction. The clonotype comes from a man aged 25 to 40 in good health. CDR3 sequence reads: CASSTIQGLGYTF. CDR3 coding DNA: TGTGCCAGCAGCACAATACAGGGGTTGGGCTACACCTTC.